This paragraph reports one T cell receptor beta chain. The data were taken from a study of T cell changes during pregnancy in multiple sclerosis. TCRdb keeps only in-frame clones here, not all; method: immunoSEQ multiplex PCR. The top ten clones hold 1.2% to 1.5% of a sample with tens of thousands of clones, about 91% of them seen once. V lost 3 bases to trimming and J lost 1 base; unmatched junction nucleotides: 0. The germline CDR1 and CDR2 sequences are SGHRS and YFSETQ. The CDR3 totals 13 residues. The sequencing used peripheral blood, collected in the second trimester of pregnancy. The genes are TRBV5-1 and TRBJ1-2; the match to TRBD1 covers 7 bases. The clonotype was recovered from a female donor in good health, enrolled as a control in a pregnancy study. The CDR3 DNA follows: TGCGCCAGCAGCTCAGGGGGTAACTATGGCTACACCTTC. Protein product: CASSSGGNYGYTF.